This T cell receptor (beta chain) was obtained from a study of T cell responses to AZD1222 COVID-19 vaccine. Germline CDR1 LGHDT, CDR2 YNNKEL (reference sequence). Between the trimmed V and J ends, which lost 1 base and 0 bases, there was a span of 7 bases. This CDR3 is built from 15 residues. Details on this clone: As yet, its antigen is unknown.

General study points: Repertoires were obtained solely post-peak T cell response.

Libraries were prepared by immunoSEQ multiplex PCR; TCRdb keeps only in-frame clonotypes and omits some of them. The sample includes nearly 110,000 clones, 89% seen only once; the top ten take under 7%. The sequence came from an adult in good health. Sequences were derived from peripheral blood, sampled on day 0 of AZD1222 vaccination. The chain couples TRBV3-1 (or the pseudogene TRBV3-2) to TRBJ2-1; D ambiguous. The CDR3 loop is CASSQGLGSYNEQFF. The CDR3, as DNA: TGTGCCAGCAGCCAAGGATTGGGCTCCTACAATGAGCAGTTCTTC.